The clone carrying this T cell receptor (beta chain) was counted only a few times. Its antigen remains unknown. Profiled with immunoSEQ multiplex PCR; TCRdb holds only in-frame clones, not every one. The data hold around 92,000 clones, with roughly nine tenths observed a single time. This sample was taken from a study of T cell responses to AZD1222 COVID-19 vaccine. Study as a whole: Second-dose recipients at about 4 or about 12 weeks were treated as one pooled group. General study findings and limits: The peak T cell response came first, and repertoires were sampled only after it.

With 5 bases removed from V and 6 bases from J, the gap between germline ends came to 17 bases. CDR1 SGHVS and CDR2 FNYEAQ come from the germline V gene. This CDR3 comprises 15 residues. The material was peripheral blood, obtained on day 0 of AZD1222 vaccination. The receptor was isolated from an adult in good health. The chain joins TRBV7-6 to TRBJ1-5; possible D gene TRBD1, 5 bases. This CDR3 is CASSPWSGGTQPQHF. CDR3 coding DNA: TGTGCCAGCAGCCCATGGTCTGGGGGTACTCAGCCCCAGCATTTT. Full variable domain (rest looked up from reference TRBV7-6 and TRBJ1-5): GAGVSQSPRYKVTKRGQDVALRCDPISGHVSLYWYRQALGQGPEFLTYFNYEAQQDKSGLPNDRFSAERPEGSISTLTIQRTEQRDSAMYRCASSPWSGGTQPQHFGDGTRLSIL.